This T cell receptor (beta chain) was obtained from a study of post-analysis software for immune sequencing data. Unique molecular identifiers had been added to the TCR beta cDNA libraries. Each CDR3 protein gets one entry after TCRdb re-called the PCR reads with MiXCR. Seen here are about 770,000 distinct CDR3 sequences, 46% observed once, and the top ten hold around 4.7%. Regarding this clonotype: Its antigen is undetermined.

From germline, CDR1 is MNHEY and CDR2 SMNVEV (reference sequence). Trimming took off 8 bases at V and 7 bases at J, with 15 bases between the two ends. The CDR3 has 13 residues. Whole-study findings and limits: Included in a set of a handful of TRBV segments more frequent in patients than controls were TRBV5-6, TRBV5-1 and TRBV20-1.

The chain has TRBV27 and TRBJ2-1, with D hard to call. The source is a girl aged 5-17 years with multiple sclerosis. The sample was blood. CDR3 residues: CASSEVRMNEQFF. The DNA for the CDR3 is TGTGCCAGCTCAGAGGTCCGGATGAATGAGCAGTTCTTC.